The rows below give T cell receptor beta chains drawn from one sample of a study of Ad26.COV2.S vaccination and SARS-CoV-2 variants. The protocol was immunoSEQ multiplex PCR, while the TCRdb copy is restricted to in-frame clones and leaves out a portion. This sample carries over 110,000 clones, 86% of them seen once, and the ten largest clones take 4% to 6%. The specimen was peripheral blood, collected after recovery from COVID-19. These receptors were taken from a human donor who had recovered from COVID-19. Each CDR3 is given with its conserved first and last residue. A D gene is named only where the DNA matches it firmly. Some rows have no size entry. The others give once, few or many, or a class for an expanded clone.

>TRBJ1-1|NA|TRBV28|many
CASSTDRPPEAFF
TGTGCCAGCAGCACAGACCGACCCCCTGAAGCTTTCTTT
>TRBJ1-1|NA|TRBV7-8|NA
CASSLPLQPTNTEAFF
TGTGCCAGCAGCTTACCCCTCCAACCGACGAACACTGAAGCTTTCTTT
>TRBJ2-3|TRBD1|TRBV5-1|NA
CASSSGQGAYTQYF
TGCGCCAGCAGCTCAGGACAGGGGGCGTATACGCAGTATTTT
>TRBJ1-5|NA|TRBV28|few
CASSLVVGGRGNQPQHF
TGTGCCAGCAGTTTGGTAGTAGGGGGAAGGGGCAATCAGCCCCAGCATTTT
>TRBJ1-5|NA|TRBV27|NA
CASSLLSSGAGNQPQHF
TGTGCCAGCAGTTTACTAAGTTCAGGGGCTGGCAATCAGCCCCAGCATTTT
>TRBJ1-2|NA|TRBV6-5|NA
CASSYSPSGTYGYTF
TGTGCCAGCAGTTACTCACCGTCAGGGACCTATGGCTACACCTTC
>TRBJ1-1|TRBD1|TRBV19|NA
CASSRDSLNTEAFF
TGTGCCAGTAGTAGGGACAGTTTGAACACTGAAGCTTTCTTT
>TRBJ1-1|NA|TRBV5-8|NA
CASSPYSVEAFF
TGTGCCAGCAGCCCTTATTCGGTTGAAGCTTTCTTT
>TRBJ2-3|TRBD2|TRBV2|NA
CASRSGGATDTQYF
TGTGCCAGCCGTAGCGGGGGGGCGACAGATACGCAGTATTTT
>TRBJ1-2|NA|TRBV6-5|NA
CASSFGGNYGYTF
TGTGCCAGCAGCTTCGGGGGTAACTATGGCTACACCTTC
>TRBJ1-4|TRBD1|TRBV6-6|NA
CASRSQGGSTNEKLFF
TGTGCCAGCCGGAGTCAGGGGGGGTCAACTAATGAAAAACTGTTTTTT
>TRBJ1-5|NA|TRBV7-2|NA
CASSSTGTANQPQHF
TGTGCCAGCAGCTCAACCGGGACGGCTAATCAGCCCCAGCATTTT
>TRBJ2-1|NA|TRBV14|NA
CASSLVTPEQFF
TGTGCCAGCAGCCTCGTCACCCCTGAGCAGTTCTTC
>TRBJ2-2|NA|TRBV5-6|few
CASSPYQNTGELFF
TGTGCCAGCAGCCCGTACCAGAACACCGGGGAGCTGTTTTTT
>TRBJ2-3|TRBD1|TRBV19|NA
CASSIGTGADTQYF
TGTGCCAGTAGTATAGGGACAGGGGCGGATACGCAGTATTTT
>TRBJ1-2|NA|TRBV7-2|NA
CASSLAAREGGYTF
TGTGCCAGCAGCTTAGCCGCGCGGGAAGGAGGCTACACCTTC
>TRBJ1-6|NA|TRBV11-2|NA
CASSLEGTVNSPLHF
TGTGCCAGCAGCTTAGAAGGGACTGTTAATTCACCCCTCCACTTT
>TRBJ1-1|NA|TRBV28|NA
CASSTAGSGEFEAFF
TGTGCCAGCAGTACCGCCGGATCCGGGGAATTCGAAGCTTTCTTT
>TRBJ1-4|NA|TRBV7-2|NA
CASSLYGLPTNEKLFF
TGTGCCAGCAGCTTATATGGGTTACCAACTAATGAAAAACTGTTTTTT
>TRBJ1-4|NA|TRBV10-1|NA
CAGEGGYKEKLFF
TGCGCAGGCGAGGGGGGGTACAAAGAAAAACTGTTTTTT
>TRBJ1-5|NA|TRBV28|NA
CASSFQGPEPQHF
TGTGCCAGCAGTTTCCAAGGACCCGAGCCCCAGCATTTT
>TRBJ2-6|NA|TRBV5-1|NA
CASSLFGEGANVLTF
TGCGCCAGCAGCTTGTTCGGGGAAGGGGCCAACGTCCTGACTTTC
>TRBJ2-5|NA|TRBV5-4|NA
CASSFGLETQYF
TGTGCCAGCAGCTTCGGGTTAGAGACCCAGTACTTC
>TRBJ2-7|NA|TRBV29-1|NA
CSVAQAGVYEQYF
TGCAGCGTTGCACAAGCAGGAGTCTACGAGCAGTACTTC
>TRBJ2-2|TRBD1|TRBV18|NA
CASSPGQGVDGELFF
TGTGCCAGCTCACCGGGACAGGGAGTGGACGGGGAGCTGTTTTTT
>TRBJ2-3|TRBD2|TRBV7-9|NA
CASSPWGGTDTQYF
TGTGCCAGCAGCCCTTGGGGGGGGACAGATACGCAGTATTTT
>TRBJ1-2|TRBD1|TRBV6-6|NA
CASSEQGMRDGYTF
TGTGCCAGCAGCGAACAGGGGATGCGTGATGGCTACACCTTC
>TRBJ1-2|NA|TRBV3-1/TRBV3-2|NA
CASSQGDGNYGYTF
TGTGCCAGCAGCCAGGGCGACGGTAACTATGGCTACACCTTC
>TRBJ1-2|NA|TRBV7-9|NA
CASSRDSSYGYTF
TGTGCCAGCAGCAGAGACAGTTCCTATGGCTACACCTTC
>TRBJ1-1|NA|TRBV19|NA
CASSPQQNTEAFF
TGTGCCAGTAGTCCCCAACAGAACACTGAAGCTTTCTTT
>TRBJ1-4|TRBD1|TRBV5-6|NA
CASSLRRTGSGEKLFF
TGTGCCAGCAGCCTAAGAAGGACAGGGAGTGGTGAAAAACTGTTTTTT
>TRBJ1-1|NA|TRBV6-5|NA
CASSFSSTEAFF
TGTGCCAGCAGTTTCAGTTCTACTGAAGCTTTCTTT
>TRBJ2-1|TRBD2|TRBV5-4|NA
CASSDGTSGGYYNEQFF
TGTGCCAGCAGCGACGGGACTAGCGGGGGATATTACAATGAGCAGTTCTTC